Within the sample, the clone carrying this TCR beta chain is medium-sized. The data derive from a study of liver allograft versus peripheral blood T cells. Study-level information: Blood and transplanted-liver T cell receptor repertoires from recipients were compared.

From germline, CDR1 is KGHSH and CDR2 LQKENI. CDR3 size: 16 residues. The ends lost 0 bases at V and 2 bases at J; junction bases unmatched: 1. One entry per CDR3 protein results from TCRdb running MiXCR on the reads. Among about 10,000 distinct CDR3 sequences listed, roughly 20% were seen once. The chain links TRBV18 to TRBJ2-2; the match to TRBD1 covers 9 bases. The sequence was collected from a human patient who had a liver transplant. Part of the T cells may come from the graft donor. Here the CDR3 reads CASSPPGQGNTGELFF. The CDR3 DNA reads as TGTGCCAGCTCACCACCGGGACAGGGTAACACCGGGGAGCTGTTTTTT. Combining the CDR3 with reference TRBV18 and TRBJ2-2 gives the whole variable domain NAGVMQNPRHLVRRRGQEARLRCSPMKGHSHVYWYRQLPEEGLKFMVYLQKENIIDESGMPKERFSAEFPKEGPSILRIQQVVRGDSAAYFCASSPPGQGNTGELFFGEGSRLTVL.